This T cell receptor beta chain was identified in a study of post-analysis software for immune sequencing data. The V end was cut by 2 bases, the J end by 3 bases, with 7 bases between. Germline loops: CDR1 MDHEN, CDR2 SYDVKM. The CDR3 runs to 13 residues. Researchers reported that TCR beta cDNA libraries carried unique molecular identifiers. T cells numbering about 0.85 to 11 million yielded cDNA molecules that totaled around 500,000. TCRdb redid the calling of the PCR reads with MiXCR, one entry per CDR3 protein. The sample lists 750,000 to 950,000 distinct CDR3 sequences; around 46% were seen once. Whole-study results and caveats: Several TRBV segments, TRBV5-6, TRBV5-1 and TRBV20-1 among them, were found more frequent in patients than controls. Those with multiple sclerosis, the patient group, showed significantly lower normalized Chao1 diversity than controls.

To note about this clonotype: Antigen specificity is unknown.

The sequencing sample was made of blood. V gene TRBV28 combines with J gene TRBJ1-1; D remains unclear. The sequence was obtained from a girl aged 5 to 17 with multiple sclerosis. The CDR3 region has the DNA TGTGCCAGCAGTTTAGGGCGGTACACTGAAGCTTTCTTT. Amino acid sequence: CASSLGRYTEAFF.